The 14 T cell receptor beta chains below come from one sample, sequenced in a study of T cell clones after liver transplantation. TCRdb's table, derived via immunoSEQ multiplex PCR, lists solely in-frame clones and lacks some. Altogether roughly 51,000 clones are present, approximately 71% being singletons, with the ten largest covering about 9.9%. The sequencing here drew on CD4+ T cells from blood, taken 52 to 60 months after liver transplant. All receptors derive from a human patient who received a liver transplant. The graft donor may be the source of some T cells.

The chain links TRBV11-2 to TRBJ2-3; either TRBD1 or TRBD2 may fit D (5 bases each). There are 16 residues in the CDR3. V lost 5 bases and J lost 2, with 17 bases in between. Germline assignment: CDR1 SGHAT and CDR2 FQNNGV. CDR3 in amino acids: CASSVGTASYTDTQYF. CDR3 sequence (DNA): TGTGCCAGCAGCGTGGGGACCGCGAGTTACACAGATACGCAGTATTTT.

This clone was counted once. This CDR3 is CASSQEKHVSSPLHF. In DNA form, the CDR3 reads TGCGCCAGCAGCCAAGAAAAACACGTGAGTTCACCCCTCCACTTT. V gene TRBV4-1 combines with J gene TRBJ1-6; the D is unclear. This CDR3 is 15 amino acids long. V lost 0 bases to trimming and J lost 9 bases, with 12 bases between them. Per the germline V gene, CDR1 is MGHRA and CDR2 is YSYEKL.

The V gene is TRBV29-1, the J gene TRBJ1-1, with 8 bases lining up with TRBD1. The CDR3 consists of 14 residues. Germline trimming cut 6 bases from V and 5 bases from J; bases unmatched to any gene: 11. Germline CDR1 and CDR2: SQVTM and ANQGSEA. CDR3 loop: CSVRVQGAGTEAFF. CDR3 coding DNA: TGCAGCGTCCGTGTTCAGGGGGCCGGGACTGAAGCTTTCTTT.

V gene TRBV7-2 combines with J gene TRBJ2-1, with unresolved D. V was cut by 0 bases and J by 10 bases, with 10 bases left in between. The germline gives CDR1 SGHTA, CDR2 FQGNSA. This CDR3 comprises 13 residues. CDR3 in amino acids: CASSLALSREQFF. The CDR3 DNA follows: TGTGCCAGCAGCTTAGCTCTCAGTCGAGAGCAGTTCTTC.

On this clone itself: One end of the junction is discordant with germline, which a read error may explain. The rearrangement joins TRBV6-1 to TRBJ2-7; D unresolved. The CDR3 is made up of 13 amino acids. Germline V CDR1 and CDR2: MNHNS, SASEGT. CDR3 nucleotides: TGTGCCAGCAGTGAAATAGGACGGCCGACGGTCGACTTC. Its protein product is CASSEIGRPTVDF.

The chain combines TRBV5-5 with TRBJ2-5; D unclear. This CDR3 spans 13 amino acids. Germline V gene sequence: CDR1 SGHKS, CDR2 YYEKEE (reference sequence). Between the trimmed V and J ends, which lost 2 bases and 5 bases, there was a span of 10 bases. The CDR3 loop reads CASSFNSQETQYF. CDR3 nucleotide sequence: TGTGCCAGCAGCTTCAACAGCCAGGAGACCCAGTACTTC.

The chain uses TRBV7-9 and TRBJ1-1, with D hard to call. V lost 4 bases to trimming and J lost 10 bases, with 16 bases between them. The CDR3 length is 13 residues. Germline CDR1 reads SEHNR; CDR2 reads FQNEAQ (reference sequence). As DNA, the CDR3 is TGTGCCAGCAGCTCCCGGACCGTCCTGGGAGCTTTCTTT. This gives the protein CASSSRTVLGAFF.

This chain connects TRBV5-1 to TRBJ1-5, with D hard to call. The CDR3 is 15 amino acids. Trimming removed 1 base at V and 3 bases at J, with 11 bases between. Germline assignment: CDR1 SGHRS and CDR2 YFSETQ. The CDR3 is CASSLQGSPNQPQHF. In DNA form, the CDR3 reads TGCGCCAGCAGCTTGCAAGGGAGTCCCAATCAGCCCCAGCATTTT. Drawing the rest from reference TRBV5-1 and TRBJ1-5, the complete variable domain is KAGVTQTPRYLIKTRGQQVTLSCSPISGHRSVSWYQQTPGQGLQFLFEYFSETQRNKGNFPGRFSGRQFSNSRSEMNVSTLELGDSALYLCASSLQGSPNQPQHFGDGTRLSIL.

The J gene is TRBJ2-1, the V gene TRBV4-2; a possible D gene is TRBD2 (6 bases). This CDR3 has 17 amino acids. Trimming left V 0 bases short and J 6 bases short, with 18 bases between. Looked up from germline, CDR1 is LGHNA and CDR2 is YNFKEQ. The CDR3 loop reads CASSQDPPRVSGNEQFF. DNA of the CDR3: TGTGCCAGCAGCCAAGATCCCCCCAGGGTTAGCGGCAATGAGCAGTTCTTC.

CDR3: CASSPGTAVGEKLFF. The CDR3 coding sequence is TGTGCCAGCAGCCCCGGGACGGCTGTTGGCGAAAAACTGTTTTTT. This chain joins TRBV13 and TRBJ1-4; D is perhaps TRBD1 (5 bases). The V end was cut by 5 bases, the J end by 8 bases, with 18 bases between. CDR3 length: 15 residues. Germline V gene data show CDR1 as PRHDT and CDR2 as FYEKMQ (reference sequence).

Only one count was recorded for this clone. The chain uses TRBV7-2 and TRBJ2-7; D is unclear. Germline V gene lookup returns CDR1 SGHTA and CDR2 FQGNSA. Between the trimmed V and J ends, which lost 0 bases and 0 bases, there was a span of 6 bases. The CDR3 contains 14 residues. The CDR3 DNA reads TGTGCCAGCAGCTTAGCTGCCAGCTCCTACGAGCAGTACTTC. It codes for CASSLAASSYEQYF.

This chain joins TRBV28 and TRBJ2-7; D gene unclear. There are 12 residues in the CDR3. The V and J ends lost 6 bases and 7 bases respectively, with 13 bases between them. CDR1 MDHEN and CDR2 SYDVKM come from the germline V gene. CDR3 protein: CASRTGSLEQYF. The CDR3 nucleotides read TGTGCCAGCAGGACCGGCTCTTTAGAGCAGTACTTC.

J is TRBJ1-1 and V is TRBV19, with D perhaps TRBD1 (6 bases). V gave up 7 bases and J gave up 2 bases, with 14 bases separating them. This CDR3 region has 14 residues. The V gene's germline CDR1 is LNHDA and CDR2 SQIVND (reference sequence). The CDR3 protein is CASIEGQGNTEAFF. The CDR3 DNA is TGTGCCAGTATCGAGGGACAAGGCAACACTGAAGCTTTCTTT.

The chain has TRBV7-9 and TRBJ1-1; the D gene is possibly TRBD1 (5 bases). CDR1 and CDR2 from the germline V gene are SEHNR and FQNEAQ (reference sequence). The V end lost 5 bases, the J end lost 4 bases, and 23 bases lay between the germline ends. The CDR3 runs 17 residues. The CDR3 sequence: CASSQSGRGIWATEAFF. CDR3 coding DNA: TGTGCCAGCAGCCAAAGCGGGCGGGGGATTTGGGCCACTGAAGCTTTCTTT. The entire variable domain, with the rest obtained from reference TRBV7-9 and TRBJ1-1, is as follows: DTGVSQNPRHKITKRGQNVTFRCDPISEHNRLYWYRQTLGQGPEFLTYFQNEAQLEKSRLLSDRFSAERPKGSFSTLEIQRTEQGDSAMYLCASSQSGRGIWATEAFFGQGTRLTVV.